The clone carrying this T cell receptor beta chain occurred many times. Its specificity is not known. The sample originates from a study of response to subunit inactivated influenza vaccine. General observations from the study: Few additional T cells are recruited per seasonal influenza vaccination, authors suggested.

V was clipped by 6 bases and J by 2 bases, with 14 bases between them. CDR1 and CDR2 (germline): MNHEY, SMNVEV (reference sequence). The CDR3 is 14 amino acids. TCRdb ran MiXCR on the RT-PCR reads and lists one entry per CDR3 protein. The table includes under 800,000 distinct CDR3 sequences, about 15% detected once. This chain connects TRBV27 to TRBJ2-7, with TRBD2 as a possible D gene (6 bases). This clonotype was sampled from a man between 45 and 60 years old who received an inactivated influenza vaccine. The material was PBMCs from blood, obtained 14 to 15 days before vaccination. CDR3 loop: CASSSGTPPYEQYF. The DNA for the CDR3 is TGTGCCAGCAGCTCCGGGACTCCCCCCTACGAGCAGTACTTC.